The sample holds one count of the clone carrying this TCR beta chain. Its matching antigen is unknown. From germline, CDR1 is SGHNT and CDR2 YYREEE (reference sequence). The CDR3 is 13 amino acids. V lost 4 bases to trimming and J lost 1 base; unmatched junction nucleotides: 1. Profiled with immunoSEQ multiplex PCR; TCRdb holds only in-frame clones, not every one. The sample has more than 50,000 clones, roughly 87% seen once; the top ten hold around 2%. This record belongs to a study of OX40 agonist ivuxolimab in advanced cancers. The study, taken as a whole, reports: Relative to CD4+ cells, CD8+ T cells on average had more expanded clones. The antigens recognized by the expanded peripheral T cells, that is their antigen specificity, were not determined.

This clonotype was obtained from an adult with an advanced solid tumor such as melanoma, head and neck, liver or kidney cancer. The chain uses TRBV5-4 and TRBJ1-1, with 7 positions matching TRBD1. The sample in question was CD4+ or CD8+ T cells sorted from blood, obtained in a trial of the OX40 agonist ivuxolimab. CDR3 sequence (DNA): TGTGCCAGCAGCCGGGACAGGAACACTGAAGCTTTCTTT. It encodes CASSRDRNTEAFF.